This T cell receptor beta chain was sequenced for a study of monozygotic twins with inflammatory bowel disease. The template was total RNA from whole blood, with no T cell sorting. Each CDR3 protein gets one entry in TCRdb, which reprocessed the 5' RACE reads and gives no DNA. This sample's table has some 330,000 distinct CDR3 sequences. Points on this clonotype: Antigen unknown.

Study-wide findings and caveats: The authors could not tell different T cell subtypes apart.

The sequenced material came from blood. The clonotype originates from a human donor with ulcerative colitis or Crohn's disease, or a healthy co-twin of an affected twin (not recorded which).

The CDR3 is CAIRGDISTEAFF. The rearrangement links TRBV10-3 to TRBJ1-1. The germline gives CDR1 ENHRY, CDR2 SYGVKD. The CDR3 totals 13 residues.